The 17 T cell receptor beta chains reported below all come from one sample, sequenced in a study of beta chain features in type 1 diabetes. The study reverse transcribed the entire isolated RNA, so it sequenced expressed TCRB transcripts. Libraries were prepared by immunoSEQ multiplex PCR; TCRdb keeps only in-frame clonotypes and omits some of them. The table lists under 400,000 clones, around 20% of them singletons. The sample was naive CD4+ T cells from blood. Source of these receptors: a young woman in good health.

This clone was seen only a few times. The CDR3 spells CASTKGGAENYGYTF. CDR3 DNA: TGTGCCAGCACGAAGGGCGGGGCGGAAAACTATGGCTACACCTTC. V and J are TRBV9 and TRBJ1-2, with D possibly TRBD1 on 5 matching bases. CDR3 length equals 15 residues. The germline CDR1 and CDR2 sequences are SGDLS and YYNGEE. V lost 6 bases and J lost 2, with 17 bases in between.

The chain recombines TRBV4-3 with TRBJ2-3; possible D gene TRBD2, 6 bases. This CDR3 spans 17 amino acids. Deletions cut 1 base from V and 5 bases from J, with 19 bases between. Germline CDR1 is LGHNA and CDR2 is YSLEER. In DNA, the CDR3 is TGCGCCAGCAGCCAAGCTTTAACGGGGGAGAGCGGAGATACGCAGTATTTT. It specifies CASSQALTGESGDTQYF.

V usage is TRBV9 and J usage is TRBJ2-2; 7 positions agree with TRBD2. The V and J ends lost 4 bases and 6 bases, in that order; junction bases with no gene match: 6. This CDR3 comprises 14 residues. CDR1 and CDR2 (germline): SGDLS, YYNGEE. The CDR3 protein is CASSSRLAPGELFF. In nucleotides, the CDR3 is TGTGCCAGCAGCTCCCGACTAGCCCCCGGGGAGCTGTTTTTT.

The chain has TRBV30 and TRBJ1-1; D may be TRBD1 (5 bases). V lost 3 bases, J lost 7 bases, and 15 bases lay in between. The CDR3 sequence is 13 residues long. CDR1 GTSNPN and CDR2 SVGIG come from the germline V gene (reference sequence). CDR3 sequence reads: CAWRKGYPVEAFF. DNA of the CDR3: TGTGCCTGGAGAAAGGGGTACCCTGTTGAAGCTTTCTTT.

This clone showed up just a few times. CDR3 sequence reads: CASGLGDRAREQFF. The CDR3 DNA is TGTGCTAGTGGTTTGGGAGACAGGGCTCGGGAGCAGTTCTTC. V usage is TRBV12-5 and J usage is TRBJ2-1, with 7 bases that match TRBD1. This CDR3 comprises 14 residues. V lost 1 base to trimming and J lost 10 bases; unmatched junction nucleotides: 7. Germline V gene lookup returns CDR1 LGHNT and CDR2 FRNRAP.

This clone was seen a handful of times. This chain joins TRBV19 and TRBJ2-5, with D perhaps TRBD1 (6 bases). Trimming took off 1 base at V and 0 bases at J, with 15 bases between the two ends. The germline CDR1 and CDR2 sequences are LNHDA and SQIVND (reference sequence). The CDR3 is 17 amino acids. CDR3 in amino acids: CASSIVGGAGDQETQYF. The CDR3 DNA follows: TGTGCCAGTAGTATAGTAGGTGGGGCAGGGGACCAAGAGACCCAGTACTTC.

This clone has a handful of counts. At the DNA level, this CDR3 is encoded by other sequences in the same sample as well. The chain links TRBV2 to TRBJ2-5; TRBD1 might be the D (6 bases). The germline V and J ends were trimmed by 8 bases and 3 bases, with 7 bases remaining between them. CDR1 is SNHLY, CDR2 FYNNEI, per germline. The CDR3 consists of 11 residues. The DNA of the CDR3 is TGTGCCAGCCGACAGGAAGAGACCCAGTACTTC. Protein product: CASRQEETQYF. The full variable domain, in which reference TRBV2 and TRBJ2-5 provide the parts outside the CDR3, is EPEVTQTPSHQVTQMGQEVILRCVPISNHLYFYWYRQILGQKVEFLVSFYNNEISEKSEIFDDQFSVERPDGSNFTLKIRSTKLEDSAMYFCASRQEETQYFGPGTRLLVL.

The table lists this clone with a few counts. The CDR3 bases are TGTGCCTGGAGAGCTAGCGGGAGGGTTGAGCAGTTCTTC. This sequence encodes CAWRASGRVEQFF. This chain connects TRBV30 to TRBJ2-1; the match to TRBD2 covers 12 bases. CDR1 GTSNPN and CDR2 SVGIG come from the germline V gene (reference sequence). This CDR3 spans 13 amino acids. V was pared by 3 bases and J by 9 bases, with 3 bases of the junction left unmatched.

This clone was detected only a few times. The chain has TRBV28 and TRBJ2-1, with 8 bases lining up with TRBD2. Germline V gene lookup returns CDR1 MDHEN and CDR2 SYDVKM. The CDR3 sequence is 13 residues long. Unmatched junction bases numbered 6, after V lost 11 bases and J lost 3 bases. The CDR3 DNA follows: TGTGCCTCGGCGGCGGGAGGCTACAATGAGCAGTTCTTC. The encoded protein is CASAAGGYNEQFF. Based on the CDR3 plus reference TRBV28 and TRBJ2-1, the full variable domain is DVKVTQSSRYLVKRTGEKVFLECVQDMDHENMFWYRQDPGLGLRLIYFSYDVKMKEKGDIPEGYSVSREKKERFSLILESASTNQTSMYLCASAAGGYNEQFFGPGTRLTVL.

The chain has TRBV30 and TRBJ2-7, with 7 nucleotides matching TRBD1. Germline V gene sequence: CDR1 GTSNPN, CDR2 SVGIG (reference sequence). J was trimmed by 4 bases and V by 4 bases; bases with no gene match: 7. CDR3 length: 13 amino acids. DNA for the CDR3: TGTGCCTGGACGCGGACAGGAGTTTACGAGCAGTACTTC. It yields the protein CAWTRTGVYEQYF.

The genes are TRBV27 and TRBJ1-5; the match to TRBD1 covers 12 bases. Germline assignment: CDR1 MNHEY and CDR2 SMNVEV (reference sequence). V lost 8 bases and J lost 5; bases outside the gene matches: 10. There are 16 residues in the CDR3. The CDR3 loop is CASHEGQGAFHQPQHF. The CDR3 DNA is TGTGCCAGCCATGAGGGACAGGGGGCTTTTCATCAGCCCCAGCATTTT.

This clone was counted only a few times. In DNA form, the CDR3 reads TGTGCCAGCAGCCAACGGCCCTCTTCGGGCAATGAGCAGTTCTTC. The encoded protein is CASSQRPSSGNEQFF. V and J are TRBV14 and TRBJ2-1; D is uncertain. CDR3 size: 15 residues. Trimming took off 2 bases at V and 6 bases at J, with 14 bases between the two ends. Per germline, CDR1 SGHDN and CDR2 FVKESK. Full variable domain (outside the CDR3, taken from reference TRBV14 and TRBJ2-1): EAGVTQFPSHSVIEKGQTVTLRCDPISGHDNLYWYRRVMGKEIKFLLHFVKESKQDESGMPNNRFLAERTGGTYSTLKVQPAELEDSGVYFCASSQRPSSGNEQFFGPGTRLTVL.

This clone was detected only a few times. V and J are TRBV4-1 and TRBJ2-3; D might be TRBD1 (6 bases). Germline-derived CDR1 and CDR2 are MGHRA and YSYEKL. V lost 1 base and J 2 bases, leaving 13 bases between the germline ends. The CDR3 consists of 16 residues. CDR3 amino acids: CASSQVGTGNTDTQYF. The CDR3 coding sequence is TGCGCCAGCAGCCAAGTAGGAACAGGGAACACAGATACGCAGTATTTT.

This clone has just a few counts. The gene calls are TRBV13 and TRBJ2-7; D ambiguous. The CDR3 contains 14 residues. In germline, CDR1 is PRHDT, CDR2 FYEKMQ (reference sequence). V dropped 0 bases and J dropped 2 bases, with 8 bases sitting between them. The CDR3 sequence: CASSLGGAPYEQYF. CDR3 nucleotides: TGTGCCAGCAGCTTAGGGGGCGCCCCCTACGAGCAGTACTTC.

There are a few counts of this clone. The chain has TRBV4-1 and TRBJ2-3, with no clear D. This CDR3 contains 12 residues. Germline V gene sequence: CDR1 MGHRA, CDR2 YSYEKL. V was clipped by 0 bases and J by 7 bases, with 5 bases between them. The CDR3: CASSQDRNTQYF. The CDR3 DNA reads as TGCGCCAGCAGCCAAGATAGAAATACGCAGTATTTT.

This rearrangement joins TRBV28 to TRBJ1-2; no firm D call. V lost 5 bases, J lost 5 bases, and 12 bases lay in between. Germline-derived CDR1 and CDR2 are MDHEN and SYDVKM. The CDR3 is 13 amino acids. CDR3 region: CASSPIGRYGYTF. The CDR3 region has the DNA TGTGCCAGCAGTCCCATAGGGAGGTATGGCTACACCTTC.

In this sample, this clone turned up a few times. This rearrangement joins TRBV7-9 to TRBJ2-3; possibly TRBD1 for D (6 bases). Germline assignment: CDR1 SEHNR and CDR2 FQNEAQ (reference sequence). CDR3 length equals 11 residues. V gave up 8 bases and J gave up 11 bases, with 14 bases separating them. The CDR3 DNA is TGTGCCAGCTCCCCCGACAGGATGCAGTATTTT. Translated, it gives CASSPDRMQYF.